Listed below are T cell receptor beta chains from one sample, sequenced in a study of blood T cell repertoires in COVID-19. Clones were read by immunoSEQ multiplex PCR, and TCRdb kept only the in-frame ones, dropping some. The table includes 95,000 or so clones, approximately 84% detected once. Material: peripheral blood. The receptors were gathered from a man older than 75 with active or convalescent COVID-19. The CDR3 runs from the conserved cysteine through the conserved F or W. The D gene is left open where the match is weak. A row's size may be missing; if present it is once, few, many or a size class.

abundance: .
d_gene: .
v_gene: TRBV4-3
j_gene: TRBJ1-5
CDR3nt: TGCGCCAGCAGCCAAGATTGGGAGGGCGGGGTTAGCAATCAGCCCCAGCATTTT
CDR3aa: CASSQDWEGGVSNQPQHF

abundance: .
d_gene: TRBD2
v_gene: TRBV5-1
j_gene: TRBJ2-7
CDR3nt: TGCGCCAGCAGCACCGTGGGAGGGTACCACGAGCAGTACTTC
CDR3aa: CASSTVGGYHEQYF

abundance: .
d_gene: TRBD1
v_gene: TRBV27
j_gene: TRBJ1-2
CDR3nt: TGTGCCAGCGGAAGGGACAGGGGTGATGGCTACACCTTC
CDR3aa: CASGRDRGDGYTF

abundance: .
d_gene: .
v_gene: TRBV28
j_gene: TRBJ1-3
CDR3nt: TGTGCCAGCAGTTTGGTCAGGGCTGGAAACACCATATATTTT
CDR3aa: CASSLVRAGNTIYF

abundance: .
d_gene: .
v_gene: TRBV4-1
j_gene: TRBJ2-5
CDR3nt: TGCGCCAGCAGCCAAGAGGAAGTTGGTGGGGGGGAGACCCAGTACTTC
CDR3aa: CASSQEEVGGGETQYF

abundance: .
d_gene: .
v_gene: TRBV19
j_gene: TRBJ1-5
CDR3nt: TGTGCCAGTAGTTTCCCTTCGGATCAGCCCCAGCATTTT
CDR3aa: CASSFPSDQPQHF

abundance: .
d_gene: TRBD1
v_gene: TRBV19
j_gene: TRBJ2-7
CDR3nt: TGTACCAGTAGTAAGGGACAGGGGTTATACGAGCAGTACTTC
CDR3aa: CTSSKGQGLYEQYF

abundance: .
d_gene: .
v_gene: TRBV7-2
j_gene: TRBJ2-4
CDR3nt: TGTGCCAGCAGCTTAACGGACATTCAGTACTTC
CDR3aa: CASSLTDIQYF

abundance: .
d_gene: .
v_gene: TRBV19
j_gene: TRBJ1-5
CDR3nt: TGTGCCAGTCGACAGAACAATCAGCCCCAGCATTTT
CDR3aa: CASRQNNQPQHF

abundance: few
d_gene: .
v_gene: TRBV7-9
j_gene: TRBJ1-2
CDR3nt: TGTGCCAGCAGCTTAAGTGTCGGTGTTAACTATGGCTACACCTTC
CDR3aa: CASSLSVGVNYGYTF

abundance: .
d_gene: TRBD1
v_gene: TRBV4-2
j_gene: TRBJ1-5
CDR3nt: TGTGCCAGCAGCCCCGGGACAGGGGGTCAGCCCCAGCATTTT
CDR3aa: CASSPGTGGQPQHF

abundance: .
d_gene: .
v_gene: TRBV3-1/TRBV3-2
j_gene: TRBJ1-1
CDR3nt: TGTGCCAGCAGCCAAGCCGGGGGGGACACTGAAGCTTTCTTT
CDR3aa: CASSQAGGDTEAFF

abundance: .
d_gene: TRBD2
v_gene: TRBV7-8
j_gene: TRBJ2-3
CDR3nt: TGTGCCAGCAGCCTCCTAGCGGGGGCCGGAGATACGCAGTATTTT
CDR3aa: CASSLLAGAGDTQYF

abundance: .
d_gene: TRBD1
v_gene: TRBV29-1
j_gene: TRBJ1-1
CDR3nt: TGCAGCGTTGCCCGGGACAGAAACACTGAAGCTTTCTTT
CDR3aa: CSVARDRNTEAFF

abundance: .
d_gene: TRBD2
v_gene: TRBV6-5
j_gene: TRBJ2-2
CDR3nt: TGTGCCAGCAGGCCGGGACTAGTGGCCGGGGAGCTGTTTTTT
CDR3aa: CASRPGLVAGELFF

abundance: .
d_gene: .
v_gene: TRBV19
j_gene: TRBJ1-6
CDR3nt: TGTGCCAGTAACCCAACAGGGACTAATAATTCACCCCTCCACTTT
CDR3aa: CASNPTGTNNSPLHF

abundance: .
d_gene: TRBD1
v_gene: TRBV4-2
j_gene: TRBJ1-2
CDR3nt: TGTGCCAGCAGCCAAGTTCAGGGGGTATCTGGCTACACCTTC
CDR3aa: CASSQVQGVSGYTF

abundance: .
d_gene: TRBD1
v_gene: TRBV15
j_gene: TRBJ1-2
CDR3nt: TGTGCCACCAGCAGAGGCTACAGGGGGCGAGGGCCAACTAACTATGGCTACACCTTC
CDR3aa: CATSRGYRGRGPTNYGYTF

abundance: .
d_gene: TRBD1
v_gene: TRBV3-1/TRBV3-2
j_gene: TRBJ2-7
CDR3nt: TGTGCCAGCAGCCCCTGGGGACAGATGCGTTACGAGCAGTACTTC
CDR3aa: CASSPWGQMRYEQYF

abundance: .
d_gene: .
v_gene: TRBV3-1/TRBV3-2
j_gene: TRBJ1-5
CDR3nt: TGTGCCAGCAGCCAAGTTTGGGGGGTTGGGCAGCCCCAGCATTTT
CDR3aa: CASSQVWGVGQPQHF

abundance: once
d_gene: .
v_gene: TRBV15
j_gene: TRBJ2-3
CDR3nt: TGTGCCACCAGCACCCCAGGGGTGGGCACAGATACGCAGTATTTT
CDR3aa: CATSTPGVGTDTQYF

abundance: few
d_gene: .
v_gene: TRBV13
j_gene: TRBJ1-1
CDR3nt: TGTGCCAGCAGCGCCCTATTCCTAGGAACTGAAGCTTTCTTT
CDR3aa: CASSALFLGTEAFF

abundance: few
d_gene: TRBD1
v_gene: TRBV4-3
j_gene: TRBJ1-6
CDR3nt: TGCGCCAGCAACAGGGGGCCGAATAATTCACCCCTCCACTTT
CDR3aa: CASNRGPNNSPLHF

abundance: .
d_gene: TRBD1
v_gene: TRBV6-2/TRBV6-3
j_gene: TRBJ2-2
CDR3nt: TGTGCCAGCAGTTGGGGGACAGGGGCCCCGCAGGACACCGGGGAGCTGTTTTTT
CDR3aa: CASSWGTGAPQDTGELFF

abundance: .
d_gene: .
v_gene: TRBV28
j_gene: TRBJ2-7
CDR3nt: TGTGCCAGCAGTTCCCCGGGGATCTCCCCCTACGAGCAGTACTTC
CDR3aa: CASSSPGISPYEQYF

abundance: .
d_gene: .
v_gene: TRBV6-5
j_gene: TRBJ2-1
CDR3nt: TGTGCCAGCAGCCAGGGTTTAGGGGCTTACAATGAGCAGTTCTTC
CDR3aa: CASSQGLGAYNEQFF

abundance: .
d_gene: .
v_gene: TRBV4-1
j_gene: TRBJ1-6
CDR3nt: TGCGCCAGCAGCCCGTATACGGGGAATTCACCCCTCCACTTT
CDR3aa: CASSPYTGNSPLHF

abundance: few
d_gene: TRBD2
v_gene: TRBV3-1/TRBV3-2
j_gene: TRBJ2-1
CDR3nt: TGTGCCAGCAGCCAAGAGGAGACTAGCGTATACAATGAGCAGTTCTTC
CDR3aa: CASSQEETSVYNEQFF

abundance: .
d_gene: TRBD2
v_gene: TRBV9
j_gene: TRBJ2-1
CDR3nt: TGTGCCAGCAGCGCCAGGACTAGCGGGGGGGACAATGAGCAGTTCTTC
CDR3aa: CASSARTSGGDNEQFF

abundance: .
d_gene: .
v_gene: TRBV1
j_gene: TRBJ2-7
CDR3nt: TGCACCAGCAACGGGTCGGGTAGCGGGGGTCCGAGCTCCTACGAGCAGTACTTC
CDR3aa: CTSNGSGSGGPSSYEQYF

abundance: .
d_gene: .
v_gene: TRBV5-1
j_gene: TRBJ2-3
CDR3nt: TGCGCCAGCAGCTTGGGGGGGCCAGATACGCAGTATTTT
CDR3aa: CASSLGGPDTQYF

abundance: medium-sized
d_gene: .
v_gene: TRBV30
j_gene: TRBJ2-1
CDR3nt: TGTGCCTGGATTAGCCCAGGGGGGCCCTTCTACAATGAGCAGTTCTTC
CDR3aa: CAWISPGGPFYNEQFF

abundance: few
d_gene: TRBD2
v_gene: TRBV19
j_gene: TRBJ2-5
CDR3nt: TGTGCCAGTACCTCGACTAGCGGGGGGGAAGAGACCCAGTACTTC
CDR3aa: CASTSTSGGEETQYF

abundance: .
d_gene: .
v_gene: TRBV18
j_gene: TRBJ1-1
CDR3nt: TGTGCCAGCTCACCAGTTCTAATGGACACTGAAGCTTTCTTT
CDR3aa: CASSPVLMDTEAFF

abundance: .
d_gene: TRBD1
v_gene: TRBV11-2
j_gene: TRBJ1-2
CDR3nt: TGTGCCAGCAGCTTGCAGGGGGCGAACGGTGGCTACACCTTC
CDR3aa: CASSLQGANGGYTF

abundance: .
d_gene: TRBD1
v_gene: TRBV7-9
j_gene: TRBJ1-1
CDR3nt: TGTGCCAGCAGCTTAGAGTGGATGGACAGGGCAGCTTTCTTT
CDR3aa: CASSLEWMDRAAFF

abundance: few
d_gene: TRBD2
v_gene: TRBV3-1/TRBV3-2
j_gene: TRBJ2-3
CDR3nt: TGTGCCAGCAGCCCGAGCGGGGGGACTACAGATACGCAGTATTTT
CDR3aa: CASSPSGGTTDTQYF